This T cell receptor (beta chain) was recovered during a study of blood T cell repertoires in COVID-19. Germline V gene data show CDR1 as SGHRS and CDR2 as YFSETQ. V shed 3 bases and J shed 5 bases, with 17 bases lying between them. The CDR3 totals 16 residues. This clone was found once. Profiled with immunoSEQ multiplex PCR; TCRdb holds only in-frame clones, not every one. The data show over 200,000 clones, about 84% seen once. This chain uses TRBV5-1 with TRBJ2-2; D might be TRBD2 (6 bases). The TCR was taken from a man between 60 and 75 years old who had recovered from COVID-19. Sequencing was done on a sample of PBMCs or T cells enriched from blood (not recorded which). CDR3 in amino acids: CASSWAGTGGTGELFF. The CDR3 bases are TGCGCCAGCAGCTGGGCCGGGACTGGGGGGACCGGGGAGCTGTTTTTT.